These 15 T cell receptor beta chains came from one sample sequenced in a study of beta chain features in type 1 diabetes. Sequencing targeted expressed TCRB transcripts, as all isolated RNA had been reverse transcribed. The data were produced by immunoSEQ multiplex PCR, yet TCRdb's version contains in-frame clones alone and is incomplete. The sample has about 42,000 clones; roughly 50% are singletons. What was sequenced was stem cell memory CD4+ T cells from blood. The receptors here all came from a woman aged 25-40 years in good health.

The chain is built from TRBV29-1 and TRBJ2-5; D perhaps matches TRBD2 (6 bases). Germline-derived CDR1 and CDR2 are SQVTM and ANQGSEA. This CDR3 has 14 residues. Trimming removed 3 bases at V and 0 bases at J, with 11 bases between. In DNA form, the CDR3 reads TGCAGCGTTGATCTGAAGCGGGACCAAGAGACCCAGTACTTC. Translation gives CSVDLKRDQETQYF.

The chain combines TRBV5-4 with TRBJ2-5, with TRBD2 identical over 11 bases. CDR1 and CDR2 (germline): SGHNT, YYREEE (reference sequence). V shed 4 bases, J shed 3 bases, and the junction held 2 bases outside the gene matches. The CDR3 totals 14 residues. Written as DNA, the CDR3 is TGTGCCAGCAGCGGGACTAGCGGAGAAGAGACCCAGTACTTC. This codes for CASSGTSGEETQYF. Based on the CDR3 plus reference TRBV5-4 and TRBJ2-5, the full variable domain is ETGVTQSPTHLIKTRGQQVTLRCSSQSGHNTVSWYQQALGQGPQFIFQYYREEENGRGNFPPRFSGLQFPNYSSELNVNALELDDSALYLCASSGTSGEETQYFGPGTRLLVL.

This clone came up a few times. V usage is TRBV28 and J usage is TRBJ2-1, with TRBD2 matching over 8 bases. The CDR3 is 16 residues long. J was trimmed by 7 bases and V by 3 bases; bases with no gene match: 11. In germline, CDR1 is MDHEN, CDR2 SYDVKM. The CDR3 DNA reads TGTGCCAGCAGTTTTTTTGGGACTAGTTCGACTAATGAGCAGTTCTTC. Encoded protein: CASSFFGTSSTNEQFF. Full variable domain (remainder filled in from reference TRBV28 and TRBJ2-1): DVKVTQSSRYLVKRTGEKVFLECVQDMDHENMFWYRQDPGLGLRLIYFSYDVKMKEKGDIPEGYSVSREKKERFSLILESASTNQTSMYLCASSFFGTSSTNEQFFGPGTRLTVL.

This clone has only a few counts. The V gene is TRBV7-9, the J gene TRBJ2-7; 11 bases fit TRBD2. The germline V gene has CDR1 SEHNR and CDR2 FQNEAQ (reference sequence). CDR3 length: 16 residues. V lost 4 bases and J lost 7; bases outside the gene matches: 12. CDR3 in amino acids: CASSSSPLAGVGEQYF. The CDR3 DNA is TGTGCCAGCAGCTCATCCCCACTAGCGGGAGTCGGTGAGCAGTACTTC.

This clone was detected a few times. The V gene is TRBV28, the J gene TRBJ1-5, with D uncertain. CDR1 and CDR2 from the germline V gene are MDHEN and SYDVKM. V was clipped by 6 bases and J by 0 bases, with 12 bases between them. The CDR3 length is 15 residues. CDR3 DNA sequence: TGTGCCAGCAGACACAGTAAGACTAGCAATCAGCCCCAGCATTTT. As protein: CASRHSKTSNQPQHF.

CDR3 sequence: CASSLREGFVGQTQYF. CDR3 in DNA: TGTGCCAGCAGCTTACGCGAGGGTTTCGTTGGGCAGACCCAGTACTTC. The chain is built from TRBV7-2 and TRBJ2-5, with D possibly TRBD2 on 5 matching bases. Germline V gene lookup returns CDR1 SGHTA and CDR2 FQGNSA. There are 16 residues in the CDR3. V gave up 2 bases and J gave up 6 bases, with 19 bases separating them.

The rearrangement uses TRBV6-1 and TRBJ2-1; a possible D gene is TRBD1 (5 bases). This CDR3 is 15 amino acids long. The V end lost 1 base, the J end lost 8 bases, and 15 bases lay between the germline ends. Looked up from germline, CDR1 is MNHNS and CDR2 is SASEGT. CDR3 loop: CASSEVGQGIDEQFF. The CDR3 DNA reads as TGTGCCAGCAGTGAAGTAGGGCAGGGAATCGATGAGCAGTTCTTC.

This clone appeared a few times. Other DNA sequences in the sample encode the same CDR3. CDR3 nucleotide sequence: TGTGCCAGCAGCTTGGACAGGGGCTCCTACGAGCAGTACTTC. Translating gives CASSLDRGSYEQYF. The gene calls are TRBV7-2 and TRBJ2-7; the match to TRBD1 covers 9 bases. From germline, CDR1 is SGHTA and CDR2 FQGNSA. The CDR3 has 14 residues. J lost 0 bases, V lost 3 bases, and 0 bases had no gene match. The entire variable domain, with the rest obtained from reference TRBV7-2 and TRBJ2-7, is as follows: GAGVSQSPSNKVTEKGKDVELRCDPISGHTALYWYRQSLGQGLEFLIYFQGNSAPDKSGLPSDRFSAERTGGSVSTLTIQRTQQEDSAVYLCASSLDRGSYEQYFGPGTRLTVT.

This clone came up a few times. The chain employs TRBV29-1 and TRBJ2-1; 7 bases match TRBD2. V lost 3 bases to trimming and J lost 7 bases; unmatched junction nucleotides: 15. The CDR3 has 16 residues. In germline, CDR1 is SQVTM, CDR2 ANQGSEA. The CDR3 protein is CSVEGAGASLGNEQFF. In nucleotides, the CDR3 is TGCAGCGTTGAGGGTGCGGGAGCCAGCTTAGGAAATGAGCAGTTCTTC.

This clone was observed a handful of times. The chain couples TRBV25-1 to TRBJ2-3, with 9 positions matching TRBD1. Germline CDR1 and CDR2: MGHDK and SYGVNS. Trimming removed 7 bases from V and 6 bases from J; junction bases left unmatched: 8. The CDR3 spans 14 residues. The CDR3 sequence is CASTKTGGGDTQYF. Here the CDR3 DNA reads TGTGCCAGCACTAAGACAGGGGGTGGCGATACGCAGTATTTT.

The chain combines TRBV18 with TRBJ2-7; 7 bases agree with TRBD1. Germline assignment: CDR1 KGHSH and CDR2 LQKENI. The V gene end was trimmed by 3 bases and the J gene end by 4 bases; junction bases not matched to a gene: 3. This CDR3 spans 13 amino acids. CDR3 DNA: TGTGCCAGCTCACCGGGACAGAGTTACGAGCAGTACTTC. This codes for CASSPGQSYEQYF.

V usage is TRBV7-2 and J usage is TRBJ2-7, with 11 positions matching TRBD1. Trimming cost V 2 bases and J 6 bases; bases outside gene matches: 6. CDR1 and CDR2 (germline): SGHTA, FQGNSA. This CDR3 contains 15 residues. The CDR3 region is CASSLTGQGASEQYF. The CDR3 DNA sequence: TGTGCCAGCAGCTTAACCGGACAGGGGGCGAGCGAGCAGTACTTC.

This clone has only one observation. This CDR3 fails to terminate in the conserved phenylalanine or tryptophan, so it likely reflects a read error. In nucleotides, the CDR3 is TGTGCCAGCAGTTATAGTGGAAGGGGCAATCAGCCCCAGCATCTT. It encodes CASSYSGRGNQPQHL. The J gene is TRBJ1-5, the V gene TRBV28; no definite D call. CDR3 length: 15 amino acids. Trimming removed 4 bases at V and 2 bases at J, with 12 bases between. Germline V gene data show CDR1 as MDHEN and CDR2 as SYDVKM.

The chain links TRBV7-2 to TRBJ1-5; D uncertain. In germline, CDR1 is SGHTA, CDR2 FQGNSA. Trimming removed 1 base from V and 0 bases from J, with 7 bases in between. The CDR3 is made up of 15 amino acids. The CDR3, as DNA: TGTGCCAGCAGCTTAGAGGCGGGTAGCAATCAGCCCCAGCATTTT. Translation: CASSLEAGSNQPQHF.

The CDR3 bases are TGTGCCAGCAGGGACATCTCTGGGGCCAACGTCCTGACTTTC. Amino acid sequence: CASRDISGANVLTF. The chain joins TRBV25-1 to TRBJ2-6, with D possibly TRBD1 on 5 matching bases. Trimming shortened V by 6 bases and J by 0 bases, and 6 bases separated the two germline ends. The CDR3 runs to 14 residues. Germline loops: CDR1 MGHDK, CDR2 SYGVNS.